The 13 T cell receptor beta chains below come from one sample, sequenced in a study of glioma-infiltrating T cells. Amplification of TCR alpha and beta CDR3 regions from RNA used iRepertoire nested multiplex PCR. MiXCR was run by TCRdb on the multiplex PCR reads, yielding one entry per CDR3 protein. The sample has over 130,000 distinct CDR3 sequences; about two fifths are singletons. Sequences were obtained from glioma tissue, nonneoplastic brain tissue, or PBMCs (not recorded which). The source of these receptors is a human donor with low-grade glioma or glioblastoma, undergoing nonglioma brain surgery, or in good health (not recorded which).

V is TRBV6-1 and J is TRBJ2-6; unclear D gene. The V end was cut by 3 bases, the J end by 0 bases, with 6 bases between. The length of the CDR3 is 15 residues. Germline CDR1 reads MNHNS; CDR2 reads SASEGT. The CDR3 loop is CASSERSSGANVLTF. For the CDR3, the DNA is TGTGCCAGCAGTGAGAGGAGCTCTGGGGCCAACGTCCTGACTTTC.

A few counts support this clonotype. The rearrangement joins TRBV6-1 to TRBJ2-3; tentatively, D is TRBD1 or TRBD2 (5 bases each). V was pared by 8 bases and J by 5 bases, with 14 bases between. Per germline, CDR1 MNHNS and CDR2 SASEGT. This CDR3 has 13 amino acids. The CDR3 sequence is CASAAGDRDTQYF. As DNA, the CDR3 is TGTGCCAGCGCCGCCGGGGACCGAGATACGCAGTATTTT.

In regard to this clonotype: One end of the junction fails to match germline, which may point to a read error. This chain connects TRBV7-2 to TRBJ2-1; unclear D gene. The CDR3 is 15 residues long. The germline gives CDR1 SGHTA, CDR2 FQGNSA. The CDR3 DNA reads as TGTGCCCGCAGCTTAGGAAGGAGCTCCTACAATGAGCAGTTCTTC. Translated, it gives CARSLGRSSYNEQFF.

This clonotype occurred many times. The chain joins TRBV24-1 to TRBJ1-5; 10 bases align to TRBD1. The CDR3 runs to 16 residues. Per the germline V gene, CDR1 is KGHDR and CDR2 is SFDVKD. V lost 4 bases, J lost 7 bases, and 9 bases stayed unmatched. The CDR3 is CATSDRGQGVGQPQHF. The CDR3 coding sequence is TGTGCCACCAGTGACCGCGGACAGGGGGTAGGACAGCCCCAGCATTTT.

This clonotype has more than one count but fewer than ten. CDR3 sequence: CASSVAGPSGYGYTF. CDR3 bases: TGTGCCAGCAGTGTCGCAGGTCCCTCGGGATATGGCTACACCTTC. The chain couples TRBV6-1 to TRBJ1-2; D is unresolved. V gave up 4 bases and J gave up 5 bases, with 17 bases separating them. This CDR3 comprises 15 residues. Germline V gene sequence: CDR1 MNHNS, CDR2 SASEGT.

The CDR3: CASSYSHRGRGGQIPFF. The CDR3 region has the DNA TGTGCCAGCAGTTACTCCCACAGGGGGCGCGGGGGGCAGATACCTTTCTTT. The chain links TRBV6-6 to TRBJ1-1; 9 nucleotides align to TRBD1. The V and J ends lost 0 bases and 12 bases, in that order; junction bases with no gene match: 17. The germline V gene encodes CDR1 MNHNY and CDR2 SVGAGI (reference sequence). There are 17 residues in the CDR3.

The table lists this clonotype with a count of one. V and J are TRBV4-2 and TRBJ1-2; D not resolved. This CDR3 contains 14 residues. The germline V gene has CDR1 LGHNA and CDR2 YNFKEQ. V was cut by 4 bases and J by 2 bases, with 11 bases left in between. Here the CDR3 reads CASSPRRNNYGYTF. CDR3 sequence (DNA): TGTGCCAGCAGCCCAAGGCGGAACAACTATGGCTACACCTTC.

The chain uses TRBV7-9 and TRBJ2-3, with 13 bases that match TRBD2. V lost 5 bases and J lost 5; bases outside the gene matches: 4. This CDR3 contains 15 residues. The germline CDR1 and CDR2 sequences are SEHNR and FQNEAQ (reference sequence). This CDR3 is CASSGTSGTRDTQYF. The CDR3 DNA sequence: TGTGCCAGCAGCGGGACTAGCGGGACTAGAGATACGCAGTATTTT.

This sequence joins TRBV11-2 and TRBJ1-1, with a tentative D call TRBD1 (6 bases). V lost 1 base and J lost 3, with 12 bases in between. Germline V gene lookup returns CDR1 SGHAT and CDR2 FQNNGV. The CDR3 consists of 15 residues. The DNA for the CDR3 is TGTGCCAGCAGCTTAGCAGGGGCCGTATACACTGAAGCTTTCTTT. This codes for CASSLAGAVYTEAFF.

This clonotype was detected only a few times. This chain links TRBV6-6 with TRBJ2-1, with 8 bases lining up with TRBD2. The CDR3 extends over 16 amino acids. Germline values: CDR1 MNHNY, CDR2 SVGAGI (reference sequence). Trimming removed 1 base from V and 5 bases from J; junction bases left unmatched: 7. The CDR3: CASSYYIAGPNNEQFF. In DNA form, the CDR3 reads TGTGCCAGCAGTTACTATATAGCGGGACCGAACAATGAGCAGTTCTTC.

This rearrangement joins TRBV7-3 to TRBJ2-5; D ambiguous. CDR3 length: 16 amino acids. Germline CDR1 is SGHTA and CDR2 is FQGTGA. Trimming removed 6 bases from V and 1 base from J, with 18 bases in between. The CDR3 nucleotides are TGTGCCAGCAGTCCCCTCGTGGCGTCTACCCAAGAGACCCAGTACTTC. Its translation is CASSPLVASTQETQYF.

This clonotype has ten or more counts. The chain combines TRBV4-2 with TRBJ1-1; D call uncertain. CDR3 length: 12 amino acids. The V end lost 3 bases, the J end lost 2 bases, and 4 bases lay between the germline ends. The germline V gene has CDR1 LGHNA and CDR2 YNFKEQ. CDR3 nucleotides: TGTGCCAGCAGCCACTATAACACTGAAGCTTTCTTT. Its translation: CASSHYNTEAFF.

The chain recombines TRBV20-1 with TRBJ1-5; D might be TRBD1 (5 bases). CDR1 is DFQATT, CDR2 SNEGSKA, per germline (reference sequence). V lost 7 bases to trimming and J lost 5 bases, with 15 bases between them. CDR3 length: 13 residues. The CDR3 region has the DNA TGCAGTGATTTTAGGGGTGGCGATCAGCCCCAGCATTTT. It codes for CSDFRGGDQPQHF.